In this sample, the clone carrying this T cell receptor beta chain turned up a few times. What it binds is not known. This record comes from a study of cytomegalovirus exposure and HLA in healthy donors. The PCR employed 60 Vbeta primers together with 13 Jbeta primers. Generated by immunoSEQ multiplex PCR, the TCRdb table keeps only in-frame clones and is missing some. The sample includes around 210,000 clones, approximately 81% of them seen just once. Study outcomes and limitations: A missense DCLRE1C variant was associated with V- and J-gene trimming of TCR beta chains in a later analysis, and an independent cohort replicated the association. Equally common other TCR beta chains were less clonally expanded than HLA-associated ones, a later analysis found.

V dropped 4 bases and J dropped 13; count of bases not matched to a gene: 5. CDR1 and CDR2 from the germline V gene are SGDLS and YYNGEE. The CDR3 is 13 residues long. This chain connects TRBV9 to TRBJ1-6; 10 positions match TRBD1. Material: PBMCs. The clonotype originates from a girl aged 2-10 years in good health and CMV-seronegative. The chain's CDR3 is CASSPGQGSPLHF. The CDR3 DNA sequence: TGTGCCAGCAGCCCGGGACAGGGGAGCCCCCTCCACTTT. Using reference TRBV9 and TRBJ1-6 for the parts outside the CDR3, the full variable domain is DSGVTQTPKHLITATGQRVTLRCSPRSGDLSVYWYQQSLDQGLQFLIQYYNGEERAKGNILERFSAQQFPDLHSELNLSSLELGDSALYFCASSPGQGSPLHFGNGTRLTVT.